This T cell receptor beta chain appears in the sequencing data of a study of blood T cell repertoires in COVID-19. As for the study in general: In each case, the material was cDNA or gDNA derived from T cells, B-cell-depleted T cells, or PBMCs.

The CDR3 contains 17 residues. V was pared by 4 bases and J by 5 bases, with 17 bases of the junction left unmatched. Germline values: CDR1 SGHKS, CDR2 YYEKEE (reference sequence). Repertoires were generated with immunoSEQ multiplex PCR, while TCRdb's copy carries only in-frame clones and drops some. The sample contains about 61,000 clones, roughly 86% of which appear only once. The TCR comes from a woman aged 50 to 65 with active or convalescent COVID-19. The specimen sequenced was peripheral blood. This chain uses TRBV5-5 with TRBJ2-5; 7 bases line up with TRBD2. CDR3 sequence: CASSPGASGIERETQYF. CDR3 nucleotides: TGTGCCAGCAGCCCTGGGGCTAGCGGCATCGAAAGGGAGACCCAGTACTTC.